Sequencing of this T cell receptor (beta chain) was carried out in a study of cytomegalovirus exposure and HLA in healthy donors. Germline CDR1 reads LGHNA; CDR2 reads YSLEER. The CDR3 runs 15 residues. V was pared by 0 bases and J by 5 bases, with 4 bases of the junction left unmatched. PCR primers comprised 60 Vbeta and 13 Jbeta primers. The table came from immunoSEQ multiplex PCR; TCRdb's copy has only in-frame clones and leaves some out. This table holds approximately 140,000 clones, about 83% found once. The TCR comes from a man aged 40-49 years in good health and CMV-seropositive. Sequencing input: PBMCs. The rearrangement uses TRBV4-3 and TRBJ2-7; 10 bases match TRBD2. CDR3 loop: CASSQEAGLADEQYF. The CDR3 nucleotides are TGCGCCAGCAGCCAAGAGGCCGGACTAGCGGACGAGCAGTACTTC.